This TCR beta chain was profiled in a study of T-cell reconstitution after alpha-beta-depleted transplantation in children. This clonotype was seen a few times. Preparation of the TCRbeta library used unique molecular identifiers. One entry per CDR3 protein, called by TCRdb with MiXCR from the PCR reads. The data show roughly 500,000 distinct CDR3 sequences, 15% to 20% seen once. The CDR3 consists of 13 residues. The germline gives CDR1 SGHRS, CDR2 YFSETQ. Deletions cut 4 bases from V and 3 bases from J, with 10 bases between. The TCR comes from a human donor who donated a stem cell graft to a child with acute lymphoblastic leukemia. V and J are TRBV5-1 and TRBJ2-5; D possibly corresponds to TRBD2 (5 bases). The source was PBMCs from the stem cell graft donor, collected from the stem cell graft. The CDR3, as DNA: TGCGCCAGCAGCCCGGGGTTCGAAGAGACCCAGTACTTC. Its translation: CASSPGFEETQYF.